This TCR beta chain comes out of a study of identical twins. The table lists this clonotype with a few counts. Antigen unknown. Whole-study results and caveats: Excess low generation probability was seen in twin-shared out-of-frame alpha sequences. Modelling underestimated the level of out-of-frame TCR alpha sharing observed in monozygotic twins.

A template switching step contributed a universal primer site, while unique molecular identifiers were present in the cDNA. Each CDR3 protein is one row after TCRdb ran MiXCR on the 5' RACE reads. The sample holds a few hundred thousand distinct CDR3 sequences, around 18% seen once. Per germline, CDR1 LGHNA and CDR2 YNFKEQ. The CDR3 is 15 residues long. V lost 0 bases, J lost 5 bases, and 13 bases lay in between. The chain recombines TRBV4-2 with TRBJ1-1; D remains ambiguous. The clonotype comes from a man in his fifties or sixties in good health. Source material: naive T cells sorted from blood. The CDR3 loop reads CASSQDPRGITEAFF. CDR3 coding DNA: TGTGCCAGCAGCCAAGATCCCCGAGGGATTACTGAAGCTTTCTTT.